What follows are 32 T cell receptor beta chains derived from one specimen sequenced in a study of blood T cell repertoires in COVID-19. The method was immunoSEQ multiplex PCR; TCRdb's version includes in-frame clones alone and lacks a portion of them. Here the sample spans 80,000 to 100,000 clones, about 91% being singletons. Sequences were obtained from peripheral blood. Every receptor here comes from a man aged 45-65 years with COVID-19, enrolled during active disease.

The chain is built from TRBV4-2 and TRBJ2-7, with 7 bases lining up with TRBD1. CDR3 length: 15 residues. Germline V gives CDR1 LGHNA, CDR2 YNFKEQ. The V and J ends lost 4 bases and 1 base, in that order; junction bases with no gene match: 7. The CDR3: CASSPGTAESYEQYF. The CDR3 bases are TGTGCCAGCAGCCCTGGGACAGCCGAATCCTACGAGCAGTACTTC.

The table lists this clone with a count of one. The CDR3 here is CSGQGDTQYF. The CDR3 DNA reads TGCAGTGGGCAGGGGGATACGCAGTATTTT. The chain recombines TRBV20-1 with TRBJ2-3, with D possibly matching TRBD1 (6 bases). Trimming cost V 7 bases and J 6 bases, with 8 bases left between them. The CDR3 is 10 amino acids. The germline V gene has CDR1 DFQATT and CDR2 SNEGSKA (reference sequence).

This rearrangement joins TRBV3-1 (or the pseudogene TRBV3-2) to TRBJ2-7, with D tentatively TRBD1 (6 bases). This CDR3 region has 14 residues. CDR1 is LGHDT, CDR2 YNNKEL, per germline (reference sequence). The V gene lost 6 bases and the J gene lost 0 bases, with 12 bases spanning the gap. The CDR3 sequence is CASSNYRDSYEQYF. DNA for the CDR3: TGTGCCAGCAGTAACTACAGGGACTCCTACGAGCAGTACTTC.

This clone appeared once. The chain links TRBV5-6 to TRBJ1-4, with 9 bases fitting TRBD1. With 4 bases clipped from V and 8 bases from J, the junction kept 6 bases outside the gene matches. The length of the CDR3 is 14 residues. Per germline, CDR1 SGHDT and CDR2 YYEEEE. CDR3 residues: CASSRQGVGEKLFF. The CDR3 nucleotides are TGTGCCAGCAGCCGACAGGGGGTGGGAGAAAAACTGTTTTTT. Full variable domain (outside the CDR3, taken from reference TRBV5-6 and TRBJ1-4): DAGVTQSPTHLIKTRGQQVTLRCSPKSGHDTVSWYQQALGQGPQFIFQYYEEEERQRGNFPDRFSGHQFPNYSSELNVNALLLGDSALYLCASSRQGVGEKLFFGSGTQLSVL.

A single count supports this clone. V gene TRBV28 combines with J gene TRBJ1-2, with 9 bases identical to TRBD1. The trim removed 5 bases at V and 2 bases at J, leaving 6 bases unmatched. The CDR3 covers 15 residues. Germline-derived CDR1 and CDR2 are MDHEN and SYDVKM. In DNA form, the CDR3 reads TGTGCCAGCAGTCCATCTGGACAGGGGAACTATGGCTACACCTTC. The encoded protein is CASSPSGQGNYGYTF.

The chain is built from TRBV3-1 (or the pseudogene TRBV3-2) and TRBJ1-6; 8 nucleotides line up with TRBD1. The V gene end was trimmed by 2 bases and the J gene end by 7 bases; junction bases not matched to a gene: 7. The CDR3 runs to 16 residues. Germline loops: CDR1 LGHDT, CDR2 YNNKEL (reference sequence). The CDR3 is CASSQFGQGRNSPLHF. CDR3 bases: TGTGCCAGCAGCCAATTCGGACAGGGAAGGAATTCACCCCTCCACTTT.

The genes are TRBV5-6 and TRBJ1-4, with 7 bases that match TRBD1. The CDR3 length is 15 residues. V shed 4 bases and J 4 bases; nucleotides not matched to a gene: 7. Germline assignment: CDR1 SGHDT and CDR2 YYEEEE. In nucleotides, the CDR3 is TGTGCCAGCAGCGTGGGACAGAAGTATAATGAAAAACTGTTTTTT. It codes for CASSVGQKYNEKLFF.

V is TRBV28 and J is TRBJ2-5, with D unresolved. The CDR3 runs to 13 residues. V was pared by 6 bases and J by 0 bases, with 8 bases between. Germline V CDR1 and CDR2: MDHEN, SYDVKM. This chain's CDR3 is CASSPRDQETQYF. As DNA, the CDR3 is TGTGCCAGCAGCCCCCGGGACCAAGAGACCCAGTACTTC.

The CDR3 nucleotides are TGTGCCAGCAGGAGGGATACCTACGAGCAGTACTTC. Protein product: CASRRDTYEQYF. The chain uses TRBV6-5 and TRBJ2-7; D might be TRBD2 (5 bases). The CDR3 is 12 residues long. V lost 6 bases, J lost 2 bases, and 8 bases lay in between. Looked up from germline, CDR1 is MNHEY and CDR2 is SVGAGI.

This clone was observed a single time. V usage is TRBV30 and J usage is TRBJ1-3; maybe TRBD1 (6 bases). CDR1 is GTSNPN and CDR2 is SVGIG in the germline V gene (reference sequence). V was clipped by 4 bases and J by 2 bases, with 6 bases between them. The CDR3 contains 12 residues. The CDR3 loop is CAWTGAGNTIYF. The CDR3 DNA is TGTGCCTGGACAGGGGCTGGAAACACCATATATTTT.

J is TRBJ1-6 and V is TRBV19; a possible D gene is TRBD1 (5 bases). V dropped 4 bases and J dropped 10 bases, with 14 bases sitting between them. The germline CDR1 and CDR2 sequences are LNHDA and SQIVND (reference sequence). The CDR3 contains 14 residues. The CDR3 spells CASSSQGIGSPLHF. In DNA form, the CDR3 reads TGTGCCAGTAGTAGCCAGGGAATCGGGTCACCCCTCCACTTT. Drawing the rest from reference TRBV19 and TRBJ1-6, the complete variable domain is DGGITQSPKYLFRKEGQNVTLSCEQNLNHDAMYWYRQDPGQGLRLIYYSQIVNDFQKGDIAEGYSVSREKKESFPLTVTSAQKNPTAFYLCASSSQGIGSPLHFGNGTRLTVT.

The rearrangement uses TRBV19 and TRBJ1-6, with TRBD1 matching 10 bases. CDR1 LNHDA and CDR2 SQIVND come from the germline V gene (reference sequence). The CDR3 contains 14 residues. V dropped 6 bases and J dropped 7; count of bases not matched to a gene: 3. The CDR3 region has the DNA TGTGCCAGTAGGAAGGACAGGGGGAATTCACCCCTCCACTTT. Translation gives CASRKDRGNSPLHF.

The rearrangement links TRBV3-1 (or the pseudogene TRBV3-2) to TRBJ1-2, with 9 bases identical to TRBD1. CDR1 and CDR2 from the germline V gene are LGHDT and YNNKEL (reference sequence). Trimming cost V 4 bases and J 6 bases; bases outside gene matches: 3. The CDR3 spans 13 residues. The CDR3 region is CASSPWTGDGYTF. The CDR3 nucleotides are TGTGCCAGCAGCCCCTGGACAGGGGATGGCTACACCTTC.

This clone was counted once. This sequence joins TRBV7-2 and TRBJ2-1, with 13 bases that match TRBD2. V shed 5 bases, J shed 0 bases, and the junction held 10 bases outside the gene matches. The germline V gene encodes CDR1 SGHTA and CDR2 FQGNSA. This CDR3 is 19 amino acids long. The CDR3 sequence is CASSPRLAGGLSSYNEQFF. DNA for the CDR3: TGTGCCAGCAGCCCAAGACTAGCGGGGGGCCTGAGCTCCTACAATGAGCAGTTCTTC.

The chain carries TRBV5-1 and TRBJ1-1, with D maybe TRBD1 (5 bases). The CDR3 length is 14 residues. Germline CDR1 is SGHRS and CDR2 is YFSETQ. V was pared by 4 bases and J by 3 bases, with 13 bases between. The CDR3 reads CASSLGLLDTEAFF. The CDR3 DNA follows: TGCGCCAGCAGCCTGGGGCTCTTGGACACTGAAGCTTTCTTT.

The chain links TRBV4-3 to TRBJ1-2, with unresolved D. Trimming pared 0 bases from V and 8 bases from J, leaving 10 bases between. CDR1 LGHNA and CDR2 YSLEER come from the germline V gene. CDR3 length equals 13 residues. This CDR3 is CASSQDSGRGYTF. In nucleotides, the CDR3 is TGCGCCAGCAGCCAAGATAGTGGGAGGGGCTACACCTTC.

The DNA of the CDR3 is TGCAGTGCCCCGCGAGGTGAAGCTTTCTTT. Its translation is CSAPRGEAFF. The gene calls are TRBV20-1 and TRBJ1-1; no clear D. The CDR3 length is 10 residues. Per germline, CDR1 DFQATT and CDR2 SNEGSKA (reference sequence). V was pared by 6 bases and J by 7 bases, with 9 bases between.

The chain is built from TRBV29-1 and TRBJ2-1; TRBD1 agrees at 9 bases. This CDR3 has 14 residues. Trimming removed 5 bases from V and 8 bases from J; junction bases left unmatched: 10. Germline assignment: CDR1 SQVTM and CDR2 ANQGSEA. CDR3 loop: CSVNRGLGADEQFF. CDR3 DNA: TGCAGCGTTAACAGGGGGCTAGGGGCGGATGAGCAGTTCTTC.

This clone was detected a few times. The J gene is TRBJ2-2, the V gene TRBV5-4, with D uncertain. This CDR3 contains 15 residues. Germline V gene lookup returns CDR1 SGHNT and CDR2 YYREEE (reference sequence). The ends were cut back, 4 bases at V and 4 bases at J, with 14 bases in the middle. The DNA of the CDR3 is TGTGCCAGCAGCAGAACCTCCAGGCTCACCGGGGAGCTGTTTTTT. Amino acids: CASSRTSRLTGELFF.

This chain links TRBV7-3 with TRBJ2-7; 9 bases align to TRBD2. This CDR3 has 14 residues. The V gene's germline CDR1 is SGHTA and CDR2 FQGTGA. V shed 1 base, J shed 2 bases, and the junction held 0 bases outside the gene matches. The CDR3 region is CASSLSGGAYEQYF. Here the CDR3 DNA reads TGTGCCAGCAGCTTAAGCGGGGGGGCCTACGAGCAGTACTTC.

The chain is built from TRBV2 and TRBJ2-7; TRBD2 might be the D (6 bases). Germline CDR1 reads SNHLY; CDR2 reads FYNNEI. Trimming left V 3 bases short and J 4 bases short, with 16 bases between. The CDR3 is 15 residues long. Here the CDR3 reads CASSDRGMEGYEQYF. The CDR3 nucleotides are TGTGCCAGCAGTGATCGGGGGATGGAAGGGTACGAGCAGTACTTC.

This clone appeared a single time. The chain couples TRBV27 to TRBJ1-2, with D tentatively TRBD1 (6 bases). The CDR3 covers 14 residues. CDR1 is MNHEY, CDR2 SMNVEV, per germline (reference sequence). Trimming stripped 5 bases from V and 4 bases from J, with 14 bases between. The CDR3 spells CASSRGRQTYGYTF. For the CDR3, the DNA is TGTGCCAGCAGTAGGGGGAGACAGACCTATGGCTACACCTTC.

This clone was found once. The V and J genes are TRBV15 and TRBJ2-3, with a tentative D call TRBD1 (5 bases). Trimming removed 7 bases at V and 4 bases at J, with 12 bases between. Looked up from germline, CDR1 is LNHNV and CDR2 is YYDKDF (reference sequence). The CDR3 totals 13 residues. The CDR3 bases are TGTGCCACCACAGACAGTTACCCAGATACGCAGTATTTT. Its protein is CATTDSYPDTQYF.

The chain carries TRBV7-9 and TRBJ1-4; D is unclear. The CDR3 is made up of 16 amino acids. Per germline, CDR1 SEHNR and CDR2 FQNEAQ (reference sequence). The germline V and J ends were trimmed by 1 base and 8 bases, with 17 bases remaining between them. The CDR3: CASSLVYSNPVEKLFF. CDR3 nucleotide sequence: TGTGCCAGCAGCTTAGTATATAGCAACCCGGTAGAAAAACTGTTTTTT.

V and J are TRBV7-9 and TRBJ1-4; TRBD1 is a possible D gene (6 bases). Looked up from germline, CDR1 is SEHNR and CDR2 is FQNEAQ (reference sequence). This CDR3 is 15 amino acids long. Trimming stripped 3 bases from V and 8 bases from J, with 16 bases between. The CDR3 sequence is CASSLGGGAGEKLFF. In nucleotides, the CDR3 is TGTGCCAGCAGCTTGGGCGGGGGCGCCGGGGAAAAACTGTTTTTT.

The chain joins TRBV11-3 to TRBJ2-7; no clear D. The V gene's germline CDR1 is SGHNT and CDR2 YENEEA. CDR3 length: 13 residues. V gave up 5 bases and J gave up 6 bases, with 14 bases separating them. The CDR3 loop is CASSPSLYGEQYF. CDR3 DNA sequence: TGTGCCAGCAGCCCCTCCCTTTACGGCGAGCAGTACTTC.

DNA of the CDR3: TGTGCCAGCAGCCAAGATCGGGGACAGCTCTACGAGCAGTACTTC. It specifies CASSQDRGQLYEQYF. The V gene is TRBV14, the J gene TRBJ2-7; 7 bases fit TRBD1. The CDR3 has 15 amino acids. The germline V gene encodes CDR1 SGHDN and CDR2 FVKESK. Trimming removed 0 bases from V and 3 bases from J; junction bases left unmatched: 5.

The gene calls are TRBV2 and TRBJ1-6, with D possibly TRBD1 on 6 matching bases. Germline CDR1 is SNHLY and CDR2 is FYNNEI. The CDR3 loop spans 17 amino acids. The V end was cut by 6 bases, the J end by 5 bases, with 20 bases between. CDR3 protein: CASSPRGPGRNNSPLHF. In nucleotides, the CDR3 is TGTGCCAGCAGCCCCAGGGGCCCGGGACGGAATAATTCACCCCTCCACTTT.

The chain combines TRBV18 with TRBJ1-1; D call uncertain. The V end lost 4 bases, the J end lost 5 bases, and 5 bases lay between the germline ends. The CDR3 spans 11 residues. Germline CDR1 is KGHSH and CDR2 is LQKENI. The DNA of the CDR3 is TGTGCCAGCTCACGAGAAACTGAAGCTTTCTTT. Protein sequence: CASSRETEAFF.

The rearrangement joins TRBV25-1 to TRBJ1-2; TRBD1 matches at 7 bases. Germline-derived CDR1 and CDR2 are MGHDK and SYGVNS. V gave up 4 bases and J gave up 4 bases; unmatched junction bases: 6. The CDR3 runs 14 residues. CDR3 DNA sequence: TGTGCCAGCAGTGCGCACGGGACAGTCTATGGCTACACCTTC. This translates into CASSAHGTVYGYTF.

On this clone itself: One end of the junction is discordant with germline, which a read error may explain. The chain employs TRBV6-1 and TRBJ2-7; 8 bases fit TRBD1. Germline V CDR1 and CDR2: MNHNS, SASEGT. This CDR3 has 12 amino acids. The CDR3 DNA reads TGTGCCAGCAGTGAAGGGACAGGGCAAAAGAACTTC. Translation gives CASSEGTGQKNF.

The chain joins TRBV4-1 to TRBJ1-1, with TRBD1 as a possible D gene (5 bases). Germline CDR1 MGHRA, CDR2 YSYEKL. The CDR3 contains 17 residues. Trimming shortened V by 0 bases and J by 3 bases, and 17 bases separated the two germline ends. The CDR3 coding sequence is TGCGCCAGCAGCCAAGAGGCCCCGGGGGTTTGGGACACTGAAGCTTTCTTT. Amino acids: CASSQEAPGVWDTEAFF.